This TCR beta chain was retrieved from a study of T cell responses to AZD1222 COVID-19 vaccine. Whole-study results and caveats: Reportedly, close to half of spike-specific TCRs are directed against unmutated variant regions. Repertoire collection took place solely once the T cell response had peaked. It should be noted that donors were predominantly white British and more often female, and clonal diversity was possibly underestimated. Only a handful of AZD1222 recipients were seropositive at baseline.

For this clone: Its antigen is as yet unknown.

The data were produced by immunoSEQ multiplex PCR, yet TCRdb's version contains in-frame clones alone and is incomplete. The sample holds 100,000 or so clones, 80% to 90% seen once. This CDR3 is 14 amino acids long. Per germline, CDR1 LGHNA and CDR2 YNFKEQ. V gave up 1 base and J gave up 14 bases, with 15 bases separating them. The starting material was peripheral blood, obtained on day 0 of AZD1222 vaccination. The rearrangement joins TRBV4-2 to TRBJ1-6, with D tentatively TRBD1 (5 bases). The clonotype originates from an adult in good health. The CDR3 protein is CASSQGSGQGALHF. DNA of the CDR3: TGTGCCAGCAGCCAAGGGAGCGGGCAAGGGGCCCTCCACTTT.